This TCR beta chain was identified in a study of immune cell composition in non-small cell lung cancer. This table comes from immunoSEQ multiplex PCR, and its TCRdb copy is limited to in-frame clones, with some not included. Here the sample spans about 3,800 clones, around four fifths being singletons. This clone was found once. Germline CDR1 SQVTM, CDR2 ANQGSEA. The CDR3 sequence is 13 residues long. The V end was cut by 5 bases, the J end by 0 bases, with 8 bases between. The receptor was isolated from a human donor with non-small cell lung cancer. The specimen sequenced was lung tumor tissue. The chain recombines TRBV29-1 with TRBJ2-1; D possibly corresponds to TRBD2 (5 bases). The CDR3 coding sequence is TGCAGCGTTAGCGGAAGCTCCTACAATGAGCAGTTCTTC. It encodes CSVSGSSYNEQFF.